This T cell receptor beta chain was sequenced for a study of immune evolution from preneoplasia to lung adenocarcinoma. Study conclusions and caveats: Normal lung had highest clonality; later lesions appeared denser, more diverse.

As to this clone: The antigen remains unidentified.

This table comes from immunoSEQ multiplex PCR, and its TCRdb copy is limited to in-frame clones, with some not included. The data contain 2,500 to 3,000 clones, about 83% of them singletons. Between the trimmed V and J ends, which lost 6 bases and 3 bases, there was a span of 9 bases. The CDR3 loop spans 13 amino acids. Germline lookup yields CDR1 MNHNS and CDR2 SASEGT. Sequenced input: FFPE adjacent normal lung tissue. This chain uses TRBV6-1 with TRBJ1-5; D possibly corresponds to TRBD1 (5 bases). The receptor was derived from a person aged 65 to 79 with lung adenocarcinoma. CDR3 in amino acids: CASRQVNNQPQHF. For the CDR3, the DNA is TGTGCCAGCAGACAGGTTAACAATCAGCCCCAGCATTTT.